The 5 T cell receptor beta chains below all came from one sample that was sequenced in a study of human T cells and chemical hapten exposure. One entry per CDR3 protein results from TCRdb running MiXCR on the RACE reads. Of 150,000 to 200,000 distinct CDR3 sequences listed, around a quarter were seen once; the top ten hold under 2.5%. Time point noted: patch test 3, about 24 weeks after DPC sensitization. Treatment denoted: therapeutic diphenylcyclopropenone sensitization with weekly scalp DPC. The sequenced sample was whole blood, obtained in connection with sensitization to the hapten diphenylcyclopropenone (DPC). The receptors stem from a young woman with alopecia areata. Some clones in this sample may be carry-over from other donors' samples.

The chain links TRBV20-1 to TRBJ1-1, with a tentative D call TRBD1 (5 bases). This CDR3 region has 12 residues. Germline values: CDR1 DFQATT, CDR2 SNEGSKA (reference sequence). The V gene lost 2 bases and the J gene lost 5 bases, with 9 bases spanning the gap. The CDR3 DNA reads as TGCAGTGCTAGACAGGGTGGTACTGAAGCTTTCTTT. Its translation: CSARQGGTEAFF.

The V call is TRBV2, the J call TRBJ1-2; D is perhaps TRBD1 (5 bases). CDR3 size: 14 residues. Germline loops: CDR1 SNHLY, CDR2 FYNNEI. Between the trimmed V and J ends, which lost 0 bases and 14 bases, there was a span of 19 bases. DNA of the CDR3: TGTGCCAGCAGTGAAGCGCTTCAGGGCCACCGTCAAACCTTC. Encoded protein: CASSEALQGHRQTF. The full variable domain, completed using reference TRBV2 and TRBJ1-2, is EPEVTQTPSHQVTQMGQEVILRCVPISNHLYFYWYRQILGQKVEFLVSFYNNEISEKSEIFDDQFSVERPDGSNFTLKIRSTKLEDSAMYFCASSEALQGHRQTFGSGTRLTVV.

CDR3 nucleotide sequence: TGTGCCAGCAGTTTAGGGGTTGATACGCAGTATTTT. Its translation: CASSLGVDTQYF. The chain uses TRBV12-3 or TRBV12-4 and TRBJ2-3; no clear D. This CDR3 is built from 12 residues. V lost 1 base and J 6 bases, leaving 5 bases between the germline ends.

Note on this clonotype: A much larger clone lies a single base off, so this may be a read error. The chain is built from TRBV15 and TRBJ2-5, with a tentative D call TRBD2 (5 bases). Germline-derived CDR1 and CDR2 are LNHNV and YYDKDF (reference sequence). The CDR3 spans 14 residues. This chain's CDR3 is CVTSRVGDAETQYF. CDR3 coding DNA: TGTGTCACCAGCAGAGTCGGGGATGCGGAGACCCAGTACTTC. Full variable domain (outside the CDR3, taken from reference TRBV15 and TRBJ2-5): DAMVIQNPRYQVTQFGKPVTLSCSQTLNHNVMYWYQQKSSQAPKLLFHYYDKDFNNEADTPDNFQSRRPNTSFCFLDIRSPGLGDTAMYLCVTSRVGDAETQYFGPGTRLLVL.

V gene TRBV7-2 combines with J gene TRBJ1-6; D unresolved. Germline CDR1 and CDR2: SGHTA and FQGNSA. With 3 bases removed from V and 5 bases from J, the gap between germline ends came to 2 bases. This CDR3 spans 12 amino acids. CDR3 protein: CASSLNNSPLHF. Here the CDR3 DNA reads TGTGCCAGCAGCTTGAATAATTCACCCCTCCACTTT.